These 17 T cell receptor beta chains came from one sample sequenced in a study of long-term antiretroviral therapy in people with HIV. Runs used v3.0 of the immunoSEQ assay and were done at survey level. Assay: immunoSEQ multiplex PCR; the TCRdb copy retains only in-frame clones and omits some. Of under 45,000 clones listed, around 83% were seen once; the top ten hold roughly 6.3%. The sample consisted of unsorted PBMCs, taken 1 year after starting antiretroviral therapy. The receptors were gathered from a man aged 18 to 30 with HIV.

This chain joins TRBV11-2 and TRBJ2-7; the D call may be TRBD1 or TRBD2 (5 bases each). This CDR3 contains 15 residues. From germline, CDR1 is SGHAT and CDR2 FQNNGV. The V end was cut by 0 bases, the J end by 0 bases, with 9 bases between. DNA of the CDR3: TGTGCCAGCAGCTTAGAGGCAGGGAGCTCCTACGAGCAGTACTTC. The encoded protein is CASSLEAGSSYEQYF.

The CDR3 DNA sequence: TGTGCCATCAGTGAGCCCATTTGGGATTCATTTGGAGAGGAGCAGTACTTC. Translating it yields CAISEPIWDSFGEEQYF. The chain uses TRBV10-3 and TRBJ2-7; D is undetermined. CDR3 length equals 17 residues. V lost 2 bases to trimming and J lost 7 bases, with 24 bases between them. CDR1 is ENHRY, CDR2 SYGVKD, per germline.

This chain uses TRBV9 with TRBJ2-3; TRBD2 agrees at 13 bases. The CDR3 has 17 residues. With 0 bases clipped from V and 4 bases from J, the junction kept 5 bases outside the gene matches. Germline V lookup: CDR1 SGDLS, CDR2 YYNGEE. The chain's CDR3 is CASSVGTSGSVADTQYF. In DNA form, the CDR3 reads TGTGCCAGCAGCGTAGGGACTAGCGGGAGTGTCGCAGATACGCAGTATTTT.

The chain uses TRBV5-1 and TRBJ2-2; D tentatively reads TRBD1 or TRBD2 (5 bases each). The germline gives CDR1 SGHRS, CDR2 YFSETQ. CDR3 length equals 15 residues. V lost 0 bases to trimming and J lost 4 bases, with 10 bases between them. The CDR3 loop is CASSLEAGTTGELFF. As DNA, the CDR3 is TGCGCCAGCAGCTTGGAGGCAGGGACCACCGGGGAGCTGTTTTTT.

The chain couples TRBV5-1 to TRBJ2-7; possible D gene TRBD1, 6 bases. CDR3 length equals 17 residues. Germline CDR1 and CDR2: SGHRS and YFSETQ. With 2 bases removed from V and 0 bases from J, the gap between germline ends came to 18 bases. The CDR3 region is CASSFSLQGLSSYEQYF. The DNA of the CDR3 is TGCGCCAGCAGCTTTTCTTTACAGGGTTTAAGCTCCTACGAGCAGTACTTC.

CDR3 in DNA: TGCGCCAGCAGCCAAGATCACGGGAGAGGTGAGCAGTTCTTC. As protein: CASSQDHGRGEQFF. The chain joins TRBV4-1 to TRBJ2-1, with a tentative D call TRBD2 (6 bases). Germline V gives CDR1 MGHRA, CDR2 YSYEKL. This CDR3 comprises 14 residues. V was clipped by 0 bases and J by 9 bases, with 12 bases between them.

The chain joins TRBV27 to TRBJ2-7; tentatively, D is TRBD2 (7 bases). Germline V gives CDR1 MNHEY, CDR2 SMNVEV (reference sequence). The CDR3 is 18 residues long. The germline V and J ends were trimmed by 6 bases and 2 bases, with 26 bases remaining between them. The chain's CDR3 is CASSPKGGGWGLTYEQYF. The CDR3 DNA reads TGTGCCAGCAGCCCTAAGGGCGGGGGCTGGGGACTAACCTACGAGCAGTACTTC.

The table lists this clone with a few counts. The chain links TRBV19 to TRBJ2-2, with 9 bases identical to TRBD2. The CDR3 is 15 residues long. Germline V gene data show CDR1 as LNHDA and CDR2 as SQIVND (reference sequence). J lost 5 bases, V lost 6 bases, and 7 bases had no gene match. The DNA for the CDR3 is TGTGCCAGTAGGCTAGCGGGAAGTGGTACCGGGGAGCTGTTTTTT. Residues: CASRLAGSGTGELFF. The full variable domain, rest sourced from reference TRBV19 and TRBJ2-2, is DGGITQSPKYLFRKEGQNVTLSCEQNLNHDAMYWYRQDPGQGLRLIYYSQIVNDFQKGDIAEGYSVSREKKESFPLTVTSAQKNPTAFYLCASRLAGSGTGELFFGEGSRLTVL.

In its sample, this clone was seen once. A junction end diverges from the germline sequence, so it may reflect a read error. The rearrangement uses TRBV7-7 and TRBJ2-1, with D tentatively TRBD1 or TRBD2 (5 bases each). Germline V lookup: CDR1 SSHAT, CDR2 FNYEAQ (reference sequence). The CDR3 contains 15 residues. CDR3 region: CASSLTRDPGNEQFF. The CDR3 DNA follows: TGTGCTAGCAGCTTAACTCGGGACCCGGGCAATGAGCAGTTCTTC.

This clone has only one observation. This CDR3 reads CASSPSDRGAEAFF. CDR3 bases: TGTGCCAGCAGTCCTTCCGACAGGGGAGCTGAAGCTTTCTTT. The V call is TRBV6-5, the J call TRBJ1-1; TRBD1 matches at 8 bases. This CDR3 is built from 14 residues. With V trimmed by 5 bases and J by 6 bases, 8 bases remained unmatched. CDR1 and CDR2 from the germline V gene are MNHEY and SVGAGI.

This clone was observed a few times. The chain recombines TRBV7-9 with TRBJ1-4, with D unclear. Germline V lookup: CDR1 SEHNR, CDR2 FQNEAQ (reference sequence). Trimming removed 5 bases at V and 6 bases at J, with 19 bases between. The CDR3 is made up of 16 amino acids. CDR3 sequence: CASSTTRQARDEKLFF. The CDR3 DNA follows: TGTGCCAGCAGCACTACCCGACAAGCTAGAGATGAAAAACTGTTTTTT.

The CDR3 here is CSVGQGPEAFF. CDR3 DNA: TGCAGCGTTGGACAGGGCCCTGAAGCTTTCTTT. The J gene is TRBJ1-1, the V gene TRBV29-1; TRBD1 matches at 7 bases. The germline V gene encodes CDR1 SQVTM and CDR2 ANQGSEA. Germline trimming cut 4 bases from V and 6 bases from J; bases unmatched to any gene: 2. This CDR3 is 11 amino acids long.

The chain joins TRBV11-2 to TRBJ2-7, with TRBD2 identical over 9 bases. This CDR3 has 15 residues. CDR1 SGHAT and CDR2 FQNNGV come from the germline V gene. V lost 4 bases and J lost 2; bases outside the gene matches: 6. CDR3 amino acids: CASSSTSGKAYEQYF. The CDR3 DNA is TGTGCCAGCAGCTCGACTAGCGGCAAAGCCTACGAGCAGTACTTC. The variable domain in full, completed from reference TRBV11-2 and TRBJ2-7, reads EAGVAQSPRYKIIEKRQSVAFWCNPISGHATLYWYQQILGQGPKLLIQFQNNGVVDDSQLPKDRFSAERLKGVDSTLKIQPAKLEDSAVYLCASSSTSGKAYEQYFGPGTRLTVT.

The chain carries TRBV4-3 and TRBJ2-2, with 7 nucleotides matching TRBD2. Trimming at V came to 0 bases and at J to 7 bases, leaving 5 bases not matched to a gene. The CDR3 loop spans 15 amino acids. Germline V lookup: CDR1 LGHNA, CDR2 YSLEER. The CDR3 protein is CASSQDGGTGGELFF. In DNA form, the CDR3 reads TGCGCCAGCAGCCAAGACGGGGGGACCGGCGGGGAGCTGTTTTTT.

V usage is TRBV21-1 and J usage is TRBJ2-7; the DNA was not used to check the table's D call, TRBD1. TRBV21-1 is deemed a pseudogene. This CDR3 is built from 17 residues. CDR3 region: CASSKERNVTGTYEQYF. CDR3 nucleotide sequence: TGTGCCAGCAGCAAAGAAAGGAATGTGACAGGGACCTACGAGCAGTACTTC.

CDR3 nucleotides: TGTGCCAGCAGCCCGGCGGGGGGGCCCTACGAGCAGTACTTC. It codes for CASSPAGGPYEQYF. The chain is built from TRBV7-2 and TRBJ2-7; 9 bases match TRBD2. J lost 2 bases, V lost 5 bases, and 4 bases had no gene match. The V gene's germline CDR1 is SGHTA and CDR2 FQGNSA. This CDR3 spans 14 amino acids.

This clone was recorded once. This rearrangement joins TRBV9 to TRBJ2-3; 8 nucleotides match TRBD2. This CDR3 region has 15 residues. CDR1 is SGDLS, CDR2 YYNGEE, per germline. V shed 2 bases, J shed 6 bases, and the junction held 8 bases outside the gene matches. The CDR3 region is CASSVLASSGDTQYF. DNA for the CDR3: TGTGCCAGCAGCGTTTTAGCGTCTAGCGGGGATACGCAGTATTTT.